This T cell receptor (beta chain) was sequenced in a study of T cell responses to AZD1222 COVID-19 vaccine (dated by TCRdb to the early 2020s). In the study overall: AZD1222 recipients given second doses at about 4 weeks or at about 12 weeks were pooled, since spike-specific TCR depth and breadth were not found to differ between the two schedules. A total of approximately 240 trial participants underwent TCR sequencing, of whom 207 received two doses of AZD1222 and some 25 received two doses of the MenACWY control vaccine. Enrollment into the trials was organized by age into subgroups of 18-55, 56-69 and 70-plus years, and those subgroups contained approximately 150, 30 and 60 TCR-sequenced participants, respectively. Broader findings and caveats from the paper: Vaccine-associated CD4 TCRs spanned the whole spike protein, with dominant responses in regions 160-218 and 743-854. In the small 56-69-year group, the increase in depth fell short of significance, most likely because of low power. Participants were mostly white British, with more females than males. The authors suggested clonal diversity may have been underestimated. Epitopes outside the regions mutated in the B.1.351 and B.1.1.7 variants were reportedly recognized by nearly half of the unique spike-specific TCRs. Because no day 14 peak-response samples were available, the repertoires could be characterized only after the peak T cell response. After two AZD1222 doses, spike-specific TCR breadth and depth were significantly higher than at day 0 and than in MenACWY recipients. Conclusions about previously exposed vaccinees are limited because only a handful of AZD1222 recipients were SARS-CoV-2 seropositive at baseline.

The CDR3 regions of human TCRbeta chains were subjected to immunosequencing. In the authors' own workflow: TCRs in the repertoires were matched against a reference library of SARS-CoV-2-specific TCRs that had been generated with the MIRA antigen-specificity platform. Breadth meant the fraction of unique TCRs that were SARS-CoV-2-associated, whereas depth meant the fraction of total T cells that were SARS-CoV-2-associated. Using the MIRA data, each spike-specific TCR was assigned both to the spike region to which the TCR was reactive and to a CD4 or CD8 class. Log10-transformed breadth and depth values were compared by one-way ANOVA with Sidak's multiple comparisons tests. TCRdb took this table from immuneACCESS and kept in-frame rearrangements with V and J called. Such tables lack part of the clones; where checked against another copy, unresolved V genes explain under half of the gap, and the rest is unexplained. V and J calls and clone size follow that table, whereas D and trimming were derived from the DNA. The sample table shows more than 70,000 clones, and approximately 88% are seen once. Jointly, the top ten make up under 20% of the sample.

Taken from cysteine to phenylalanine, the CDR3 has 13 residues. Just CDR3 DNA is preserved here, 39 bases in frame from base 1. V was cut back by 2 bases and J by 10 bases, leaving a gap of 14 bases between them. CDR1 and CDR2, per the germline V gene, are MRHNA and SNTAGT. The sample's time point label is to be understood as: baseline before first vaccination. Vaccinee samples were obtained from the UK trials COV001 and COV002, which included a single-blind randomized controlled phase 2/3 trial of AZD1222 (ChAdOx1 nCoV-19) in healthy adults. For TCRbeta chain sequencing, PBMC samples from trial participants were taken at day 0 and at day 28 after the second dose. Concerning this clone itself: Its target antigen remains unknown. Base qualities were left out, and no much larger clone turns up one base away.

This sequence was found in an adult in good health. This sequence uses TRBV6-4 and TRBJ1-2; a tentative D match to TRBD1 spans 6 bases. The sample here was peripheral blood, taken on day 0 of AZD1222 vaccination. At the DNA level, the sequence is TGTGCCAGCAGTGACACCCAGGGGCTCGACTACACCTTC. Translated, this is CASSDTQGLDYTF.